At least ten counts were recorded for the clone carrying this TCR beta chain. Its matching antigen is unknown. TCRdb called the RT-PCR reads again in MiXCR, with one record for every CDR3 protein. This sample has around 490,000 distinct CDR3 sequences, with 7.6% found just once. V was clipped by 2 bases and J by 4 bases; unmatched bases: 4. The CDR3 extends over 16 amino acids. Germline-derived CDR1 and CDR2 are KGHDR and SFDVKD. The data stem from a study of response to subunit inactivated influenza vaccine. Study findings and constraints: The authors suggested that few new T cells are recruited per seasonal influenza vaccination.

The sample consisted of PBMCs from blood, taken 23 months after vaccination. This TCR derives from a man aged 50-75 years who received an inactivated influenza vaccine. The rearrangement uses TRBV24-1 and TRBJ2-5; 12 nucleotides agree with TRBD1. DNA for the CDR3: TGTGCCACCAGTGATTCCGGGACAGGGGGCGGAGAGACCCAGTACTTC. Protein: CATSDSGTGGGETQYF.